Listed below are T cell receptor beta chains from one sample, sequenced in a study of blood T cell repertoires in COVID-19. TCRdb keeps only in-frame clones here, not all; method: immunoSEQ multiplex PCR. Of around 300,000 clones detected, 80% to 90% appear once; the ten largest clones hold approximately 5%. Sequencing input: PBMCs or T cells enriched from blood (not recorded which). The receptor source for this set is a woman aged 25 to 39 who had recovered from COVID-19. CDR3s include the opening cysteine and the closing phenylalanine or tryptophan. The order of the fields is J gene, clone size, V gene, D gene, CDR3 DNA, CDR3 protein. The D gene is left open where the match is weak. Size tells how often a clone was seen (once, few, many) or the class of an expanded clone, and some rows leave it out.

TRBJ2-2,-,TRBV5-1,TRBD1,TGCGCCAGCGGACAGGGGGCTTCGGACACCGGGGAGCTGTTTTTT,CASGQGASDTGELFF
TRBJ2-5,-,TRBV29-1,TRBD1,TGCAGCGTTGGGGCAAGACAGGGGGCGCTTGAAGAGACCCAGTACTTC,CSVGARQGALEETQYF
TRBJ1-2,-,TRBV6-2/TRBV6-3,-,TGTGCCAGCAGTGACCCGGACATACCAACTAACTATGGCTACACCTTC,CASSDPDIPTNYGYTF
TRBJ1-6,many,TRBV4-1,-,TGCGCCAGCAGCCAACACCGGGGAAGCGGTTCTTCACCCCTCCACTTT,CASSQHRGSGSSPLHF
TRBJ2-7,-,TRBV6-2/TRBV6-3,-,TGTGCCAGCAGTTACTCAGCAGGCTTCTACGAGCAGTACTTC,CASSYSAGFYEQYF
TRBJ2-5,-,TRBV5-1,-,TGCGCCAGCAGCCAGCAGTGGCGGGGTGAGACCCAGTACTTC,CASSQQWRGETQYF
TRBJ1-1,few,TRBV19,-,TGTGCCAGTAGTCGGGTGGACAGACCGAACACTGAAGCTTTCTTT,CASSRVDRPNTEAFF
TRBJ1-6,-,TRBV3-1/TRBV3-2,TRBD1,TGTGCCAGCAGCCAAGATCTAGGGGGCGATTCACCCCTCCACTTT,CASSQDLGGDSPLHF
TRBJ1-1,-,TRBV29-1,-,TGCAGCGATGGGCCTCCTGAAGCTTTCTTT,CSDGPPEAFF
TRBJ1-4,-,TRBV28,TRBD1,TGTGCCAGCAGTGTCATCCAAGGGGGCACTAATGAAAAACTGTTTTTT,CASSVIQGGTNEKLFF
TRBJ2-7,-,TRBV6-5,-,TGTGCCAGCGGGGGGGCCGAGCAGTACTTC,CASGGAEQYF
TRBJ2-7,-,TRBV3-1/TRBV3-2,-,TGTGCCAGCAGCCAGAAAGGGGGCTCCTACGAGCAGTACTTC,CASSQKGGSYEQYF
TRBJ2-5,-,TRBV5-1,TRBD1,TGCGCCAGCAGCTTCGGGACAGATCAAGAGACCCAGTACTTC,CASSFGTDQETQYF
TRBJ1-4,-,TRBV13,-,TGTGCCAGCAGCCTACGAGGCGACAGTCTAAAGGAAAAACTGTTTTTT,CASSLRGDSLKEKLFF
TRBJ1-5,-,TRBV18,TRBD1,TGTGCCAGCTCACCCCAGACAGGGTATGATCAGCCCCAGCATTTT,CASSPQTGYDQPQHF
TRBJ2-5,-,TRBV30,-,TGTGCCTGGAGTGAGGGGCAAGAGACCCAGTACTTC,CAWSEGQETQYF
TRBJ2-1,-,TRBV3-1/TRBV3-2,TRBD2,TGTGCCAGCAGCCAAGATATAGGACTAGTGAGGAATGAGCAGTTCTTC,CASSQDIGLVRNEQFF
TRBJ2-5,-,TRBV7-7,TRBD1,TGTGCCAGCAGCTCCGGGACAGGGGCTCCTCAAGAGACCCAGTACTTC,CASSSGTGAPQETQYF
TRBJ1-5,-,TRBV6-5,-,TGTGCCAGCAGTTACTCGAGGGATCAGCCCCAGCATTTT,CASSYSRDQPQHF
TRBJ1-2,-,TRBV6-6,TRBD1,TGTGCCAGCAGTTACCACACCGGGACAGGGGACTATGGCTACACCTTC,CASSYHTGTGDYGYTF
TRBJ1-1,-,TRBV6-5,-,TGTGCCAGCACTCCGGGGGGGGTGAACACTGAAGCTTTCTTT,CASTPGGVNTEAFF
TRBJ1-2,-,TRBV4-1,TRBD1,TGCGCCAGCAGCCAGACCAGGGGGGTCTGCTACACCTTC,CASSQTRGVCYTF
TRBJ1-1,few,TRBV5-6,TRBD1,TGTGCCAGCAGCTTTTGGGGCAGGGGGAGTGCTGAAGCTTTCTTT,CASSFWGRGSAEAFF
TRBJ1-2,-,TRBV25-1,-,TGTGCCAGCAGTGAATATAGCTCCGGCTCTGGCTACACCTTC,CASSEYSSGSGYTF
TRBJ1-4,-,TRBV5-1,TRBD1,TGCGCCAGCAGCCTAGAGACAGGGACTAATGAAAAACTGTTTTTT,CASSLETGTNEKLFF
TRBJ1-3,-,TRBV9,-,TGTGCCAGCAGCCCATTCATGGAATTTGAGCGACTCTCTGGAAACACCATATATTTT,CASSPFMEFERLSGNTIYF
TRBJ1-1,-,TRBV6-2/TRBV6-3,-,TGTGCCAGCAGTTCGTCTGAGCCTGAAGCTTTCTTT,CASSSSEPEAFF
TRBJ1-5,-,TRBV20-1,TRBD1,TGCAGTGCTAGTCAACAGGGGCGTCAGCCCCAGCATTTT,CSASQQGRQPQHF
TRBJ2-1,-,TRBV5-1,TRBD2,TGCGCCAGCAGCTTCGGCGGGGGGGCAGGGAATGAGCAGTTCTTC,CASSFGGGAGNEQFF
TRBJ2-4,-,TRBV5-5,-,TGTGCCAGCAGCCTAGGGGGACGGCTAAGAAAAATTCAGTACTTC,CASSLGGRLRKIQYF
TRBJ1-6,-,TRBV5-1,-,TGCGCCAGCAGCCCGGGGCGGGGGGGCTCCGACTCCCTCCACTTT,CASSPGRGGSDSLHF
TRBJ2-3,-,TRBV7-3,TRBD2,TGTGCCAGCAGTTCTAGCGGGGTATCAGATACGCAGTATTTT,CASSSSGVSDTQYF
TRBJ1-2,-,TRBV3-1/TRBV3-2,TRBD1,TGTGCCAGCAGCCAAGTCAGGGGGGACTATGGCTACACCTTC,CASSQVRGDYGYTF
TRBJ2-3,few,TRBV6-5,-,TGTGCCAGCAGTTCAACAGATACGCAGTATTTT,CASSSTDTQYF
TRBJ2-2,-,TRBV4-1,-,TGCGCCAGCAGCCAAGACCACTACGAGGGCGCTCCCACCGGGGAGCTGTTTTTT,CASSQDHYEGAPTGELFF
TRBJ1-1,-,TRBV25-1,-,TGTGCCAGCAGTGACCCAGGCCTCGGGGACACTGAAGCTTTCTTT,CASSDPGLGDTEAFF
TRBJ1-5,-,TRBV3-1/TRBV3-2,-,TGTGCCAGCAGCCAAGATCGGGAGGTGTTGCATTTT,CASSQDREVLHF
TRBJ1-2,-,TRBV2,-,TGTGCCAGCAGTGAAGGCACAGCCTATGGCTACACCTTC,CASSEGTAYGYTF
TRBJ1-6,-,TRBV5-1,TRBD1,TGCGCCAGCAGCCCGGGACAGGAAAATTCACCCCTCCACTTT,CASSPGQENSPLHF
TRBJ2-7,once,TRBV4-3,-,TGCGCCAGCAGCCCGTACCGCTTCACTAGTCCCTACGAGCAGTACTTC,CASSPYRFTSPYEQYF
TRBJ1-1,-,TRBV29-1,-,TGCAGCGTCGCCGCCGAGGGGGGGATGAGAGCTTTCTTT,CSVAAEGGMRAFF
TRBJ2-5,-,TRBV11-2,TRBD2,TGTGCCAGTAGCGGGGGGTACCAAGAGACCCAGTACTTC,CASSGGYQETQYF
TRBJ2-1,once,TRBV10-3,TRBD1,TGTGCCATCAGCGAAGACAGGGGTGGCGATGAGCAGTTCTTC,CAISEDRGGDEQFF
TRBJ2-7,-,TRBV11-1,TRBD1,TGTGCCAGCAGCCCTTCGAGGGGGCCTCCCTACGAGCAGTACTTC,CASSPSRGPPYEQYF
TRBJ1-2,-,TRBV5-6,-,TGTGCCAGCAACCTGTGGACAGCTACTAACTATGGCTACACCTTC,CASNLWTATNYGYTF
TRBJ2-5,-,TRBV5-1,TRBD2,TGCGCCAGCAGCTTGGTGGGGGAGGGGACCCAGTACTTC,CASSLVGEGTQYF
TRBJ2-7,-,TRBV6-2/TRBV6-3,TRBD1,TGTGCCAGCAGTCGGACAGGATCCTACGAGCAGTACTTC,CASSRTGSYEQYF
TRBJ1-5,-,TRBV7-2,-,TGTGCCAGCAGCTACAGGGGCAATCAGCCCCAGCATTTT,CASSYRGNQPQHF
TRBJ1-2,-,TRBV5-1,-,TGCGCCAGCAGCTTGCGATCAGGGCGCAACTATGGCTACACCTTC,CASSLRSGRNYGYTF
TRBJ2-2,-,TRBV10-3,TRBD2,TGTGCCATCAGTAGGACTAGCGGGGGAAACACCGGGGAGCTGTTTTTT,CAISRTSGGNTGELFF
TRBJ2-7,-,TRBV24-1,TRBD1,TGTGCCACCAGTGATTTTGGGACAGGGGGCGACGAGCAGTACTTC,CATSDFGTGGDEQYF
TRBJ1-5,-,TRBV18,TRBD1,TGTGCCAGCTCCAGATCAGGGGGCATCAGCAATCAGCCCCAGCATTTT,CASSRSGGISNQPQHF
TRBJ1-1,-,TRBV12-5,TRBD1,TGTGCTAGTGGGGCGGGACAGATGAACACTGAAGCTTTCTTT,CASGAGQMNTEAFF
TRBJ2-3,few,TRBV15,-,TGTGCCACCAGCAGTCTCCAGTTGGATACGCAGTATTTT,CATSSLQLDTQYF
TRBJ2-7,-,TRBV7-9,-,TGTGCCAGCAGCGCTCGATCCCGGGGGGCCAGCTACGAGCAGTACTTC,CASSARSRGASYEQYF
TRBJ2-7,-,TRBV7-8,-,TGTGCCAGCAGCTTACTGGCAGACTACGAGCAGTACTTC,CASSLLADYEQYF
TRBJ1-3,-,TRBV7-2,-,TGTGCCAGCAGCTCACAGCTATCCTCTGGAAACACCATATATTTT,CASSSQLSSGNTIYF
TRBJ1-2,-,TRBV9,-,TGTGCCAGCAGCGTAGAACAGACTAACTATGGCTACACCTTC,CASSVEQTNYGYTF
TRBJ1-3,-,TRBV28,-,TGTGCCAGCGGTTCTGACAGTGCCTCTGGAAACACCATATATTTT,CASGSDSASGNTIYF
TRBJ2-7,few,TRBV2,-,TGTGCCAGCAGTGAGGTCGGCCCCGTACGGGGGCAGTACTTC,CASSEVGPVRGQYF